Listed below are T cell receptor beta chains from one sample, sequenced in a study of T cells after yellow fever vaccination. TCRdb re-derived calls from the 5' RACE reads in MiXCR, one entry per CDR3 protein. The sample carries under 200,000 distinct CDR3 sequences, under 7.5% recorded once. The source was CD4+ T cells sorted from PBMCs, collected about 5 days after the first yellow fever vaccination. All receptors come from a man aged 18 to 30 who received the YFV17D yellow fever vaccine. Both conserved end residues are part of each CDR3. Each record gives: clone size, CDR3 length, D gene, J gene, V gene, CDR3 protein, CDR3 DNA. The D gene is left open where the match is weak. Clone size is not always given. Where it is, it says once, few, many or a class for expanded clones.

few,14,TRBD1,TRBJ2-7,TRBV12-3/TRBV12-4,CASSFSSRGQEQYF,TGTGCCAGCAGTTTCTCCTCCAGGGGGCAAGAGCAGTACTTC
few,12,.,TRBJ1-5,TRBV7-2,CASSWAGQPQHF,TGTGCCAGCAGCTGGGCGGGTCAGCCCCAGCATTTT
.,15,.,TRBJ2-2,TRBV6-2/TRBV6-3,CASSYVMGPAGELFF,TGTGCCAGCAGTTACGTCATGGGGCCGGCCGGGGAGCTGTTTTTT
.,16,.,TRBJ2-2,TRBV18,CASSPRRNPNTGELFF,TGTGCCAGCTCACCCCGCCGAAACCCGAACACCGGGGAGCTGTTTTTT
.,15,TRBD2,TRBJ2-1,TRBV3-1,CASSKSGLALNEQFF,TGTGCCAGCAGCAAATCGGGACTAGCGTTGAATGAGCAGTTCTTC
few,15,TRBD2,TRBJ2-1,TRBV9,CASSAETSGGNEQFF,TGTGCCAGCAGCGCAGAGACTAGCGGGGGAAATGAGCAGTTCTTC
many,12,.,TRBJ1-2,TRBV29-1,CSVDQGGSRAYF,TGCAGCGTTGATCAGGGAGGGAGTCGTGCCTACTTC
many,12,.,TRBJ1-6,TRBV29-1,CSVRQGNSPLHF,TGCAGCGTTCGGCAGGGAAATTCACCCCTCCACTTT
few,16,.,TRBJ2-1,TRBV19,CASSTIRGQGHNEQFF,TGTGCCAGTAGTACGATTCGGGGGCAGGGCCACAATGAGCAGTTCTTC
many,15,.,TRBJ2-2,TRBV29-1,CSVETATVNTGELFF,TGCAGCGTTGAAACGGCGACAGTGAACACCGGGGAGCTGTTTTTT
.,16,.,TRBJ2-7,TRBV2,CAGFGPRGTAFYEQYF,TGTGCCGGCTTCGGACCACGCGGGACGGCTTTCTACGAGCAGTACTTC
.,17,TRBD1,TRBJ1-5,TRBV10-3,CAISVGQGAGGGQPQHF,TGTGCCATCAGTGTCGGACAGGGAGCTGGTGGCGGCCAGCCCCAGCATTTT
many,15,.,TRBJ2-2,TRBV4-3,CASSQDPTSSGELFF,TGCGCCAGCAGCCAAGACCCTACTAGCTCCGGGGAGCTGTTTTTT
many,15,.,TRBJ2-2,TRBV3-1,CASSRGGSNTGELFF,TGTGCCAGCAGCCGCGGAGGGTCGAACACCGGGGAGCTGTTTTTT
many,14,.,TRBJ2-6,TRBV20-1,CSAPTRSGANVLTF,TGCAGTGCTCCTACTAGGTCTGGGGCCAACGTCCTGACTTTC
few,10,.,TRBJ2-1,TRBV7-9,CASSGREQFF,TGTGCCAGCAGCGGTAGGGAGCAGTTCTTC
few,13,.,TRBJ2-5,TRBV29-1,CSVIDGRKETQYF,TGCAGCGTTATCGATGGGAGGAAGGAGACCCAGTACTTC
many,15,.,TRBJ2-3,TRBV6-4,CASSESLATTDTQYF,TGTGCCAGCAGTGAGTCCCTAGCAACTACAGATACGCAGTATTTT
many,12,.,TRBJ2-5,TRBV20-1,CSVRVRMETQYF,TGCAGTGTGCGGGTTAGAATGGAGACCCAGTACTTC
few,13,.,TRBJ2-5,TRBV7-6,CASSLVGRETQYF,TGTGCCAGCAGCTTAGTTGGGAGAGAGACCCAGTACTTC
many,12,.,TRBJ2-7,TRBV12-5,CANARQNYEQYF,TGTGCTAACGCTAGACAGAACTACGAGCAGTACTTC
many,16,TRBD2,TRBJ2-1,TRBV7-9,CASITQRGSSYNEQFF,TGTGCCAGCATCACACAGCGGGGAAGCTCCTACAATGAGCAGTTCTTC
many,14,TRBD2,TRBJ2-1,TRBV20-1,CSAISGGGNNEQFF,TGCAGTGCCATTTCTGGCGGGGGGAACAATGAGCAGTTCTTC
many,15,TRBD2,TRBJ2-5,TRBV4-1,CASSQLTSGEETQYF,TGCGCCAGCAGCCAACTGACTAGCGGGGAAGAGACCCAGTACTTC
few,15,.,TRBJ1-2,TRBV4-3,CASSQDPGKYYGYTF,TGCGCCAGCAGCCAAGATCCAGGGAAGTACTATGGCTACACCTTC
many,16,.,TRBJ2-7,TRBV15,CATSRASRRSSYEQYF,TGTGCCACCAGCAGAGCTTCGAGACGGAGCTCCTACGAGCAGTACTTC
.,13,.,TRBJ1-2,TRBV5-6,CASSLGISYGYTF,TGTGCCAGCAGCCTTGGTATCAGCTATGGCTACACCTTC
many,15,.,TRBJ1-2,TRBV29-1,CSVGDPSPHNYGYTF,TGCAGCGTTGGGGATCCTTCTCCCCATAACTATGGCTACACCTTC
many,12,.,TRBJ1-2,TRBV27,CASSFPSWGYTF,TGTGCCAGCAGTTTCCCTTCGTGGGGCTACACCTTC
many,14,.,TRBJ1-6,TRBV20-1,CSARDTKYNSPLHF,TGCAGTGCGAGGGACACCAAATATAATTCACCCCTCCACTTT
few,16,TRBD2,TRBJ2-7,TRBV20-1,CCARVASGRLSYEQYF,TGCTGTGCTAGAGTGGCTAGCGGGCGGCTCTCCTACGAGCAGTACTTC
few,13,.,TRBJ1-2,TRBV7-3,CASSGEGGYGYTF,TGTGCCAGCAGCGGGGAAGGAGGCTATGGCTACACCTTC
many,15,TRBD1,TRBJ1-4,TRBV5-1,CASSSSGQGGEKLFF,TGCGCCAGCAGCTCGTCCGGACAGGGAGGCGAAAAACTGTTTTTT
.,15,.,TRBJ1-5,TRBV6-2/TRBV6-3,CASSYARSGHQPQHF,TGTGCCAGCAGTTACGCGAGATCGGGCCATCAGCCCCAGCATTTT
.,15,TRBD1,TRBJ2-3,TRBV27,CASQWGQGASDTQYF,TGTGCCAGCCAATGGGGGCAGGGGGCCTCAGATACGCAGTATTTT
.,13,.,TRBJ1-5,TRBV18,CASSPKGDQPQHF,TGTGCCAGCTCACCCAAGGGGGATCAGCCCCAGCATTTT
many,14,TRBD2,TRBJ2-1,TRBV7-7,CARVPRGGYNEQFF,TGTGCCCGAGTCCCTCGCGGGGGTTACAATGAGCAGTTCTTC
few,13,.,TRBJ2-3,TRBV24-1,CATSGWADDTQYF,TGTGCCACCAGTGGCTGGGCAGACGATACGCAGTATTTT
few,14,TRBD2,TRBJ2-5,TRBV2,CASTEGTSGGTQYF,TGTGCCAGCACCGAGGGTACTAGCGGGGGTACCCAGTACTTC
many,13,.,TRBJ2-1,TRBV5-1,CASKSNSYNEQFF,TGCGCCAGCAAGTCTAACTCCTACAATGAGCAGTTCTTC
many,15,TRBD1,TRBJ2-7,TRBV7-8,CASSLAGDRMGEQYF,TGTGCCAGCAGCTTAGCGGGGGACAGGATGGGCGAGCAGTACTTC
.,17,.,TRBJ2-5,TRBV7-3,CASRWTGPPQDQETQYF,TGTGCCAGCAGGTGGACGGGGCCCCCTCAGGACCAAGAGACCCAGTACTTC
.,12,.,TRBJ1-2,TRBV18,CASSPLGGGYTF,TGTGCCAGCTCACCACTCGGGGGTGGCTACACCTTC
few,16,.,TRBJ2-3,TRBV5-4,CASSAKMGRDTDTQYF,TGTGCCAGCAGCGCAAAAATGGGGCGGGACACAGATACGCAGTATTTT
many,15,.,TRBJ1-2,TRBV7-3,CASSWAVGSNYGYTF,TGTGCCAGCAGCTGGGCGGTCGGATCTAACTATGGCTACACCTTC
many,17,.,TRBJ2-1,TRBV4-1,CASSQNPQLATYNEQFF,TGCGCCAGCAGCCAAAATCCCCAACTGGCGACATACAATGAGCAGTTCTTC
many,13,.,TRBJ1-2,TRBV9,CASSIGTSHGYTF,TGTGCCAGCAGCATAGGGACATCCCATGGCTACACCTTC
many,13,.,TRBJ2-1,TRBV20-1,CSASPPWENEQFF,TGCAGTGCTAGTCCGCCCTGGGAGAATGAGCAGTTCTTC
many,13,.,TRBJ2-7,TRBV3-1,CASSRRDMAEQYF,TGTGCCAGCAGCCGGCGGGACATGGCCGAGCAGTACTTC
.,14,.,TRBJ1-4,TRBV18,CASSPAVPNEKLFF,TGTGCCAGCTCACCGGCAGTACCTAATGAAAAACTGTTTTTT
few,12,.,TRBJ1-5,TRBV20-1,CSASQGNQPQHF,TGCAGTGCGAGTCAGGGAAATCAGCCCCAGCATTTT
many,13,.,TRBJ2-1,TRBV4-1,CASSQDRGARQFF,TGCGCCAGCAGCCAAGATCGAGGGGCCCGGCAGTTCTTC
many,15,.,TRBJ2-4,TRBV10-3,CAISESLKGERNQYF,TGTGCCATCAGTGAGTCATTAAAGGGGGAGAGGAATCAGTACTTC
many,15,.,TRBJ1-5,TRBV18,CASSEQESFNQPQHF,TGTGCCAGCTCGGAACAGGAATCTTTCAATCAGCCCCAGCATTTT
.,14,.,TRBJ2-1,TRBV5-1,CASSPGVRKGGQFF,TGCGCCAGCAGCCCGGGGGTCCGAAAGGGGGGGCAGTTCTTC
few,15,.,TRBJ1-2,TRBV29-1,CSVAPRLGTNYGYTF,TGCAGCGTTGCCCCCAGGTTGGGGACTAACTATGGCTACACCTTC
few,20,.,TRBJ2-3,TRBV7-8,CASSLLWAGGPIRRTDTQYF,TGTGCCAGCAGCTTATTATGGGCCGGGGGGCCTATTCGTCGCACAGATACGCAGTATTTT
few,14,.,TRBJ1-5,TRBV20-1,CSARESALGLPQHF,TGCAGTGCTAGAGAAAGTGCCTTAGGGTTGCCCCAGCATTTT